This T cell receptor (beta chain) was observed in a study of T cell repertoires in cytomegalovirus infection. TCRdb ran MiXCR on the reads and lists one entry per CDR3 protein. The repertoire consists of more than 200,000 distinct CDR3 sequences, with roughly 10% occurring once and the leading ten covering over 13%. This clonotype has more than one count but fewer than ten. V was clipped by 3 bases and J by 4 bases; unmatched bases: 7. Germline V CDR1 and CDR2: GTSNPN, SVGIG (reference sequence). This CDR3 comprises 14 residues. This sequence joins TRBV30 and TRBJ2-3; 7 bases align to TRBD1. Sequencing was done on a sample of PBMCs. The source is a human donor in good health (CMV status not recorded). Some clones in this sample may be carry-over from other donors' samples. CDR3 loop: CAWRKEGGADTQYF. In DNA form, the CDR3 reads TGTGCCTGGAGAAAAGAAGGGGGCGCAGATACGCAGTATTTT. The entire variable domain, with the rest obtained from reference TRBV30 and TRBJ2-3, is as follows: SQTIHQWPATLVQPVGSPLSLECTVEGTSNPNLYWYRQAAGRGLQLLFYSVGIGQISSEVPQNLSASRPQDRQFILSSKKLLLSDSGFYLCAWRKEGGADTQYFGPGTRLTVL.